This paragraph reports one T cell receptor beta chain. Its antigen is currently unknown. These data originate in a study of T-cell memory formation after mild COVID-19. General study points: Contracting CD8+ clones were enriched in EMRA, CD4+ mainly in CM and EM. Whether day 37 second-wave clones are SARS-CoV-2-specific was not confirmed.

Trimming removed 4 bases from V and 3 bases from J, with 14 bases in between. The germline V gene encodes CDR1 SGHRS and CDR2 YFSETQ. The CDR3 sequence is 14 residues long. 5'RACE, which relied on constant-segment primers, yielded TCR alpha and TCR beta cDNA libraries carrying sample barcodes and UMIs. TCRdb analysed the 5' RACE reads with MiXCR anew, one entry per CDR3 protein. This repertoire shows under 200,000 distinct CDR3 sequences, roughly 30% found once; its top ten account for about 12%. The receptor was derived from an adult woman who had mild COVID-19 (a few samples of this study predate the infection). Cell type and time point are not known. J is TRBJ2-7 and V is TRBV5-1, with D perhaps matching TRBD2 (5 bases). The specimen was PBMCs or a T cell subset sorted from them (not recorded which). For the CDR3, the DNA is TGCGCCAGCAGCAGTGGGTCGGGGAGCTACGAGCAGTACTTC. This encodes CASSSGSGSYEQYF.